Below are 10 T cell receptor beta chains sequenced from a single sample in a study of response to subunit inactivated influenza vaccine. TCRdb passed the RT-PCR reads through MiXCR, listing each CDR3 protein once. This sample yields fewer than 550,000 distinct CDR3 sequences, of which about 25% are seen a single time; 1.9% belongs to the top ten. This specimen consisted of CD4+ T cells sorted from PBMCs, obtained roughly 5 days after vaccination. The receptors stem from a man over 45 who received an inactivated influenza vaccine.

This rearrangement joins TRBV20-1 to TRBJ2-7; no firm D call. The V end was cut by 3 bases, the J end by 2 bases, with 17 bases between. This CDR3 comprises 15 residues. Germline assignment: CDR1 DFQATT and CDR2 SNEGSKA (reference sequence). The CDR3 sequence: CSASAPVQRAYEQYF. CDR3 DNA: TGCAGTGCTAGCGCCCCCGTACAGAGAGCCTACGAGCAGTACTTC.

The V gene is TRBV7-2, the J gene TRBJ2-3; D tentatively reads TRBD1 or TRBD2 (5 bases each). The CDR3 is 13 residues long. V was trimmed by 5 bases and J by 5 bases, leaving 11 bases between them. The germline CDR1 and CDR2 sequences are SGHTA and FQGNSA. CDR3 coding DNA: TGTGCCAGCAGCCCCATGAGGGGAGATACGCAGTATTTT. Translating it yields CASSPMRGDTQYF.

The gene calls are TRBV10-3 and TRBJ1-1, with TRBD1 as a possible D gene (5 bases). CDR1 and CDR2 (germline): ENHRY, SYGVKD. The CDR3 runs to 14 residues. Trimming pared 10 bases from V and 3 bases from J, leaving 18 bases between. The CDR3 nucleotides read TGTGCCACGAGGCAGGGATCGACTGACACTGAAGCTTTCTTT. Translating it yields CATRQGSTDTEAFF.

This rearrangement joins TRBV7-9 to TRBJ2-7; a possible D gene is TRBD2 (6 bases). Germline lookup yields CDR1 SEHNR and CDR2 FQNEAQ (reference sequence). V was clipped by 1 base and J by 3 bases, with 16 bases between them. The CDR3 extends over 16 amino acids. In DNA form, the CDR3 reads TGTGCCAGCAGCTTAGGAACCAGCGGGCAACGCTACGAGCAGTACTTC. This codes for CASSLGTSGQRYEQYF.

This clonotype was counted once. V is TRBV4-1 and J is TRBJ2-1, with 9 bases aligning to TRBD2. The trim removed 1 base at V and 2 bases at J, leaving 6 bases unmatched. The CDR3 length is 17 residues. Germline V gene data show CDR1 as MGHRA and CDR2 as YSYEKL. This CDR3 reads CASSQGAGGPTYNEQFF. The DNA for the CDR3 is TGCGCCAGCAGCCAAGGGGCGGGAGGGCCCACCTACAATGAGCAGTTCTTC.

This chain joins TRBV20-1 and TRBJ1-5; no definite D call. The V end lost 5 bases, the J end lost 2 bases, and 10 bases lay between the germline ends. Germline V gene data show CDR1 as DFQATT and CDR2 as SNEGSKA (reference sequence). The CDR3 runs to 13 residues. The chain's CDR3 is CSAGDFGNQPQHF. The CDR3 DNA follows: TGCAGTGCTGGTGATTTCGGCAATCAGCCCCAGCATTTT.

This clonotype was observed a few times. The chain recombines TRBV2 with TRBJ1-2, with D maybe TRBD1 (6 bases). The CDR3 extends over 13 amino acids. CDR1 is SNHLY and CDR2 is FYNNEI in the germline V gene. V lost 4 bases and J lost 6, with 12 bases in between. The CDR3 protein is CASSAGQTHGYTF. The CDR3 nucleotides read TGTGCCAGCAGTGCCGGACAGACACATGGCTACACCTTC.

The count of this clonotype is one. V and J are TRBV12-3 or TRBV12-4 and TRBJ2-5; 7 nucleotides agree with TRBD2. The CDR3 extends over 17 amino acids. V lost 3 bases and J lost 1; bases outside the gene matches: 11. Here the CDR3 DNA reads TGTGCCAGCAGTTTTAAGGCGGGGAGCGGGGCCCAAGAGACCCAGTACTTC. This gives the protein CASSFKAGSGAQETQYF.

The table lists this clonotype with a few counts. This sequence joins TRBV5-1 and TRBJ2-5, with a possible D match to TRBD2 (6 bases). This CDR3 spans 14 amino acids. Germline V gene data show CDR1 as SGHRS and CDR2 as YFSETQ. V was pared by 0 bases and J by 6 bases, with 12 bases between. CDR3 DNA sequence: TGCGCCAGCAGCTTGGTTCGGGGGAAAAAGACCCAGTACTTC. Its translation is CASSLVRGKKTQYF. The whole variable domain, remainder taken from reference TRBV5-1 and TRBJ2-5, is KAGVTQTPRYLIKTRGQQVTLSCSPISGHRSVSWYQQTPGQGLQFLFEYFSETQRNKGNFPGRFSGRQFSNSRSEMNVSTLELGDSALYLCASSLVRGKKTQYFGPGTRLLVL.

The V call is TRBV5-5, the J call TRBJ2-3; 10 bases fit TRBD2. Germline loops: CDR1 SGHKS, CDR2 YYEKEE (reference sequence). The CDR3 runs to 15 residues. After removal of 5 bases from V and 4 bases from J, the junction contained 7 bases not matched to a gene. Here the CDR3 reads CASSRLAGVPDTQYF. The CDR3 coding sequence is TGTGCCAGCAGTAGGCTAGCGGGAGTCCCAGATACGCAGTATTTT.